This TCR beta chain was profiled in a study of shared clonotypes between healthy human individuals. Whole-study results and caveats: Several donors shared 4.5% to 6.5% of their naive CD4 clonotypes. Clonotype sharing among donors was expected to depend on sequencing depth. Among the subsets, naive ones generally showed larger estimated richness than memory ones.

The germline V and J ends were trimmed by 2 bases and 5 bases, with 9 bases remaining between them. The CDR3 covers 13 residues. Per germline, CDR1 MNHEY and CDR2 SVGAGI. Sequenced by immunoSEQ multiplex PCR; TCRdb stores in-frame clones only, minus some. The table lists approximately 2,000,000 clones, roughly 90% of them singletons. A remark on this clone: Its antigen remains unknown. This specimen includes other DNA sequences encoding the same CDR3.

Into CD45RA+ naive and CD45RA-negative memory subsets, the CD4+ cells were split. The sequenced sample was naive CD4+ T cells from PBMCs. Noted subset: CD45RA+ positively selected. This TCR came from a young man in good health. Some clones in this sample may be carry-over from other donors' samples. The J gene is TRBJ1-1, the V gene TRBV6-5; maybe TRBD1 (5 bases). CDR3 sequence: CASSYGAGTEAFF. CDR3 in DNA: TGTGCCAGCAGTTACGGGGCCGGAACTGAAGCTTTCTTT.